These 27 T cell receptor beta chains were all obtained from the same sample, sequenced in a study of T cells in Graves' hyperthyroidism and ophthalmopathy. Amplified TCR beta CDR3 regions derived from RNA transcripts. First-round RT-PCR of the TCR CDR3 relied on the HTBI primer set. TCRdb independently ran MiXCR on the multiplex PCR reads; one entry per CDR3 protein. The table includes roughly 350,000 distinct CDR3 sequences, about 13% detected once. The sequenced sample consisted of blood. Receptors originate from a middle-aged woman with Graves' ophthalmopathy.

Ten or more counts support this clonotype. The chain employs TRBV2 and TRBJ1-3; 7 nucleotides agree with TRBD1. The CDR3 extends over 14 amino acids. V lost 7 bases, J lost 0 bases, and 3 bases stayed unmatched. Looked up from germline, CDR1 is SNHLY and CDR2 is FYNNEI. The chain's CDR3 is CASTGTASGNTIYF. The CDR3 DNA follows: TGTGCCAGCACTGGGACAGCCTCTGGAAACACCATATATTTT.

This clonotype was found many times. This chain joins TRBV20-1 and TRBJ2-5; 10 bases match TRBD2. V trimming: 2 bases; J trimming: 3 bases; junction bases outside the gene matches: 6. This CDR3 contains 15 residues. Germline V gives CDR1 DFQATT, CDR2 SNEGSKA (reference sequence). The DNA for the CDR3 is TGCAGTGCTAGATGGCTAGCGGGGGCCAAAGAGACCCAGTACTTC. Its translation: CSARWLAGAKETQYF.

This clonotype was counted ten times or more. This rearrangement joins TRBV11-3 to TRBJ2-5; D is possibly TRBD2 (5 bases). The CDR3 consists of 15 residues. The V end lost 2 bases, the J end lost 5 bases, and 15 bases lay between the germline ends. Germline V gene sequence: CDR1 SGHNT, CDR2 YENEEA. DNA for the CDR3: TGTGCCAGCAGCTTATTTGGTCAGTCGGGGGAGACCCAGTACTTC. Its protein product is CASSLFGQSGETQYF.

This clonotype was counted at least ten times. CDR3 loop: CSASQRNYEQYF. CDR3 bases: TGCAGTGCTAGCCAGCGAAACTACGAGCAGTACTTC. The chain links TRBV20-1 to TRBJ2-7; no firm D call. Germline loops: CDR1 DFQATT, CDR2 SNEGSKA (reference sequence). The CDR3 contains 12 residues. The germline V and J ends were trimmed by 3 bases and 3 bases, with 9 bases remaining between them.

This clonotype has at least ten counts. V is TRBV7-9 and J is TRBJ2-2; 9 nucleotides line up with TRBD1. This CDR3 spans 17 amino acids. The trim removed 4 bases at V and 3 bases at J, leaving 9 bases unmatched. The germline gives CDR1 SEHNR, CDR2 FQNEAQ (reference sequence). CDR3 loop: CASSSYRGRPDTGELFF. CDR3 sequence (DNA): TGTGCCAGCAGCTCGTACAGGGGGCGACCGGACACCGGGGAGCTGTTTTTT.

The V gene is TRBV4-1, the J gene TRBJ2-7; no reliable D call. Germline V CDR1 and CDR2: MGHRA, YSYEKL. The CDR3 is made up of 17 amino acids. Deletions cut 0 bases from V and 3 bases from J, with 18 bases between. The CDR3 sequence is CASSQESNPRGNYEQYF. The CDR3, as DNA: TGCGCCAGCAGCCAAGAATCCAATCCCCGTGGAAACTACGAGCAGTACTTC.

Remarks on this clonotype: It may be a read error: a sequence one base away is much more abundant. V and J are TRBV12-3 or TRBV12-4 and TRBJ1-1; no reliable D call. V was clipped by 6 bases and J by 0 bases, with 8 bases between them. The CDR3 extends over 13 amino acids. The CDR3 region is CASSPAVNTEAFF. The CDR3 DNA is TGTGCCAGCAGCCCGGCAGTGAACACTGAAGCTTTCTTT.

Concerning this clonotype itself: A read error may be the cause here, since a much bigger clone is one base away. The chain has TRBV24-1 and TRBJ2-1; D perhaps matches TRBD2 (6 bases). The CDR3 runs to 14 residues. CDR1 is KGHDR, CDR2 SFDVKD, per germline. CDR3: CATNDPLYGGGQFF. As DNA, the CDR3 is TGTGCCACCAATGATCCCCTATACGGGGGAGGTCAGTTCTTC.

This clonotype came up many times. The gene calls are TRBV5-1 and TRBJ1-1, with a tentative D call TRBD1 (5 bases). Germline V CDR1 and CDR2: SGHRS, YFSETQ. With 2 bases removed from V and 4 bases from J, the gap between germline ends came to 9 bases. The CDR3 is 13 residues long. The CDR3 bases are TGCGCCAGCAGCTTCAGGGTGGGCACTGAAGCTTTCTTT. Its protein is CASSFRVGTEAFF.

The chain has TRBV30 and TRBJ2-1, with D hard to call. The germline V gene has CDR1 GTSNPN and CDR2 SVGIG (reference sequence). CDR3 size: 15 residues. V lost 1 base and J 5 bases, leaving 15 bases between the germline ends. CDR3 loop: CAWSGTKRFHNEQFF. Written as DNA, the CDR3 is TGTGCCTGGAGTGGGACGAAACGGTTCCACAATGAGCAGTTCTTC.

Ten or more counts support this clonotype. The chain couples TRBV20-1 to TRBJ2-7; 8 bases fit TRBD2. The CDR3 sequence is 14 residues long. Germline CDR1 is DFQATT and CDR2 is SNEGSKA (reference sequence). Trimming removed 0 bases from V and 5 bases from J; junction bases left unmatched: 6. CDR3 amino acids: CSARDEREKNEQYF. In nucleotides, the CDR3 is TGCAGTGCTAGAGATGAGCGGGAGAAAAACGAGCAGTACTTC.

This clonotype was seen ten or more times. The V and J genes are TRBV2 and TRBJ1-5; 7 bases agree with TRBD1. Per the germline V gene, CDR1 is SNHLY and CDR2 is FYNNEI. V trimming: 5 bases; J trimming: 0 bases; junction bases outside the gene matches: 7. This CDR3 spans 16 amino acids. The CDR3: CASSLTGTYSNQPQHF. Here the CDR3 DNA reads TGTGCCAGCAGTCTGACAGGGACTTATAGCAATCAGCCCCAGCATTTT.

This clonotype was detected many times. The chain recombines TRBV20-1 with TRBJ2-3; the match to TRBD1 covers 11 bases. The CDR3 consists of 14 residues. The V gene's germline CDR1 is DFQATT and CDR2 SNEGSKA (reference sequence). V lost 5 bases to trimming and J lost 3 bases; unmatched junction nucleotides: 4. The CDR3 region is CSALDRGRTDTQYF. CDR3 DNA sequence: TGCAGTGCTTTGGACAGGGGGCGAACAGATACGCAGTATTTT.

The rearrangement joins TRBV5-1 to TRBJ1-1; 8 bases are a match to TRBD1. The V gene's germline CDR1 is SGHRS and CDR2 YFSETQ. After removal of 4 bases from V and 4 bases from J, the junction contained 15 bases not matched to a gene. This CDR3 spans 17 amino acids. Here the CDR3 reads CASSPWSPGQGGTEAFF. The CDR3 bases are TGCGCCAGCAGCCCTTGGTCCCCTGGACAGGGTGGCACTGAAGCTTTCTTT.

This clonotype has only a few counts. This chain links TRBV5-8 with TRBJ1-2, with a weak D call TRBD1 (5 bases). The germline V and J ends were trimmed by 3 bases and 4 bases, with 16 bases remaining between them. This CDR3 region has 15 residues. Germline lookup yields CDR1 SGHTS and CDR2 YDEGEE. The CDR3: CASSSHFQRGYGYTF. The CDR3 nucleotides read TGTGCCAGCAGCTCTCACTTCCAGAGGGGCTATGGCTACACCTTC.

This sequence joins TRBV10-3 and TRBJ2-7; D is uncertain. The CDR3 has 13 amino acids. V was trimmed by 3 bases and J by 2 bases, leaving 8 bases between them. Germline V gene data show CDR1 as ENHRY and CDR2 as SYGVKD. This chain's CDR3 is CAISDRATYEQYF. The CDR3 nucleotides are TGTGCCATCAGTGATAGGGCAACCTACGAGCAGTACTTC.

At least ten counts were recorded for this clonotype. V is TRBV27 and J is TRBJ2-4; 7 nucleotides line up with TRBD1. Germline V gene data show CDR1 as MNHEY and CDR2 as SMNVEV (reference sequence). V shed 8 bases and J 2 bases; nucleotides not matched to a gene: 9. The CDR3 totals 15 residues. The CDR3 nucleotides are TGTGCCAGCCAAAGACAGGGCGAAACCAAAAACATTCAGTACTTC. This sequence encodes CASQRQGETKNIQYF.

In this sample, this clonotype turned up a few times. The genes are TRBV4-1 and TRBJ1-3; tentative D call: TRBD1 (6 bases). There are 14 residues in the CDR3. Germline V gene data show CDR1 as MGHRA and CDR2 as YSYEKL. V lost 3 bases to trimming and J lost 0 bases, with 6 bases between them. This CDR3 is CASSQDSSGNTIYF. DNA of the CDR3: TGCGCCAGCAGCCAGGACAGCTCTGGAAACACCATATATTTT.

CDR3 in DNA: TGTGCCAGCGGATTTGAAGACAGGGATCATTCACCCCTCCACTTT. It encodes CASGFEDRDHSPLHF. J is TRBJ1-6 and V is TRBV3-1, with 7 bases that match TRBD1. CDR1 and CDR2 (germline): LGHDT, YNNKEL (reference sequence). This CDR3 spans 15 amino acids. The junction had 12 bases not matched to a gene; V was cut back by 8 bases and J by 8 bases.

This clonotype was counted at least ten times. The rearrangement joins TRBV20-1 to TRBJ1-5; 9 bases agree with TRBD1. V dropped 5 bases and J dropped 4; count of bases not matched to a gene: 3. Germline V gives CDR1 DFQATT, CDR2 SNEGSKA (reference sequence). This CDR3 spans 13 amino acids. The CDR3 DNA reads TGCAGTGCTGGGACAGGGTATAATCAGCCCCAGCATTTT. Translating gives CSAGTGYNQPQHF.

This clonotype was recorded once. A much larger clonotype is one base distant, so this may be a read error. The chain recombines TRBV11-2 with TRBJ1-2; the match to TRBD1 covers 10 bases. There are 21 residues in the CDR3. CDR1 is SGHAT and CDR2 is FQNNGV in the germline V gene. V lost 4 bases to trimming and J lost 4 bases; unmatched junction nucleotides: 24. The CDR3, as DNA: TGTGCCAGCAGCTCCCGCGGTTCTAGGGGACAGGGGCCGATGATCTTCTATGGCTACACCTTC. The encoded protein is CASSSRGSRGQGPMIFYGYTF.

This clonotype was seen repeatedly, ten times or more. The CDR3 DNA follows: TGTGCCAGCAGTGTTGCCAGCAATCAGCCCCAGCATTTT. Its translation is CASSVASNQPQHF. The chain couples TRBV2 to TRBJ1-5; no firm D call. Germline V gives CDR1 SNHLY, CDR2 FYNNEI. Trimming took 4 bases from V and 1 from J, leaving 5 bases between them. The CDR3 has 13 amino acids.

Only a few counts were recorded for this clonotype. The chain uses TRBV13 and TRBJ2-7; D is unclear. The CDR3 is 12 residues long. V was cut by 5 bases and J by 5 bases, with 10 bases left in between. The germline CDR1 and CDR2 sequences are PRHDT and FYEKMQ (reference sequence). The DNA for the CDR3 is TGTGCCAGCAGCCCGTCAAGGAACGAGCAGTACTTC. Its protein is CASSPSRNEQYF.

This clonotype was observed many times. The rearrangement uses TRBV7-9 and TRBJ2-3; the match to TRBD2 covers 12 bases. This CDR3 spans 17 amino acids. V lost 7 bases to trimming and J lost 2 bases; unmatched junction nucleotides: 10. Germline V gene lookup returns CDR1 SEHNR and CDR2 FQNEAQ (reference sequence). CDR3 coding DNA: TGTGCCAGCACCGATCCCGGACTAGCGGGATCCACAGATACGCAGTATTTT. Protein sequence: CASTDPGLAGSTDTQYF.

Ten or more counts support this clonotype. The rearrangement joins TRBV24-1 to TRBJ2-7, with TRBD1 identical over 8 bases. V shed 4 bases, J shed 2 bases, and the junction held 6 bases outside the gene matches. CDR1 and CDR2 (germline): KGHDR, SFDVKD. CDR3 size: 15 residues. The DNA for the CDR3 is TGTGCCACCAGTGACCCAGGACAGGGAGCCTACGAGCAGTACTTC. This sequence encodes CATSDPGQGAYEQYF.

CDR3 nucleotides: TGTGCCAGTAGTACAAGACAGGGGGCCAGCGGCTATGGCTACACCTTC. It codes for CASSTRQGASGYGYTF. The chain has TRBV19 and TRBJ1-2, with 10 bases matching TRBD1. The CDR3 is 16 residues long. CDR1 is LNHDA, CDR2 SQIVND, per germline (reference sequence). After removal of 4 bases from V and 4 bases from J, the junction contained 9 bases not matched to a gene.

The table lists this clonotype with many counts. Relative to the germline gene, one junction end is altered; a read error may explain this. The V call is TRBV19, the J call TRBJ1-5, with TRBD1 matching 7 bases. This CDR3 is 17 amino acids long. CDR1 is LNHDA and CDR2 is SQIVND in the germline V gene (reference sequence). The DNA of the CDR3 is TGTGCCAGTAGTATCCCAGGGGGAGTAGGCCGAAATCGGCCCCAGCATTTT. Translating it yields CASSIPGGVGRNRPQHF.